This T cell receptor (beta chain) was captured by sequencing in a study of T cell repertoires in cytomegalovirus infection. Whole-study context: Shared public TCR beta signatures pointed to both CMV infection and a matching HLA type.

Many counts were recorded for this clonotype. TCRdb reprocessed the reads with MiXCR, giving one entry per CDR3 protein. The table includes some 300,000 distinct CDR3 sequences, around 10% detected once. This TCR derives from a human donor in good health (CMV status not recorded). Some clones in this sample may be carry-over from other donors' samples. The sample was PBMCs.

CDR3 in DNA: TGCGCCAGCAGAAAGGGGCAGGGGGAGTATAATGAGCAGTTCTTC. Translation gives CASRKGQGEYNEQFF. V usage is TRBV5-1 and J usage is TRBJ2-1, with 7 bases matching TRBD1. Trimming removed 5 bases from V and 7 bases from J; junction bases left unmatched: 12. CDR1 and CDR2 (germline): SGHRS, YFSETQ. The CDR3 runs 15 residues.